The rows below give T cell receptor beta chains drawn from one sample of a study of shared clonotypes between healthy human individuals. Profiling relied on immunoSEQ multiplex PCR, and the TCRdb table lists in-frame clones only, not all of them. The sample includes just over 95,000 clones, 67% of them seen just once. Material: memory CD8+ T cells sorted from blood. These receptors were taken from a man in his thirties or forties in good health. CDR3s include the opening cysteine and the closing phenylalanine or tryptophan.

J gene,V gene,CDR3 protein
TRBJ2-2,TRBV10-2,CASSVSTGELFF
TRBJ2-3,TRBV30,CACETGSRETTDTQYF
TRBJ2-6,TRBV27,CASSFDRETSGANVLTF
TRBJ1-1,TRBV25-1,CASSTQGSAFF
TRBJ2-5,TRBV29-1,CSVVSDRRETQYF
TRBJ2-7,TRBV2,CASSGAGVGHEQYF
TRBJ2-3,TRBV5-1,CASSLFSTGAPSTDTQYF
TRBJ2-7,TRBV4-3,CASSQVAVPSSYEQYF
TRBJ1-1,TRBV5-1,CASSLGQGRTEAFF
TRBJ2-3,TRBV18,CASSPDRLSTDTQYF
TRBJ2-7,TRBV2,CASSEVPGGRYEQYF
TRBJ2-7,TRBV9,CASSVSGEPHEQYF
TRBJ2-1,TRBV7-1,CASSPPDAGANEQFF
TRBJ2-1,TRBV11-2,CASSKGLAGVGDNEQFF
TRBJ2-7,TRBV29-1,CSVSDGYEQYF
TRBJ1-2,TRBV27,CASSFRGSYGYTF
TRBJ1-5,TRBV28,CASAKVWGQGPSGNQPQHF
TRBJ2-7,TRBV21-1,CASRVPEIRDRGDEQYF
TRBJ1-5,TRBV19,CASKGEGSNQPQHF
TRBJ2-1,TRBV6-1,CASDGQEAGEQFF
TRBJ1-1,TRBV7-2,CASSAGTVYMNTEAFF
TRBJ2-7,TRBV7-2,CASSPKGAGYFLFEQYF
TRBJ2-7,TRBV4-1,CASSQYKDYEQYF
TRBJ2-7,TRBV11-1,CASSLAGWSYEQYF
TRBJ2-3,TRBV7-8,CASSLEGGTSGRATDTQYF
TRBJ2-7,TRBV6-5,CASSYLGTDSYEQYF
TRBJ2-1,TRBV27,CASSEREVDNEQFF
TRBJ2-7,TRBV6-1,CASSEGRAYEQYF
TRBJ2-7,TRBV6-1,CASSDSPGSSYEQYF
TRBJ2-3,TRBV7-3,CASSRIGDTQYF
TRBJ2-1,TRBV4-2,CASSPPTTSYNEQFF
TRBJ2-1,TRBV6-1,CASSEQAGGPNEQFF
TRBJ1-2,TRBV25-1,CASSEQFYGYTF
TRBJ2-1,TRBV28,CASGRGNEQFF
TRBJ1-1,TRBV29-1,CSVVEGWSDNTEAFF
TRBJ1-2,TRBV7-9,CASNVAGQGSFSGYTF
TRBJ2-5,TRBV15,CATSSYPGVWETQYF
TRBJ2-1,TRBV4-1,CASSPSARSTDEQFF
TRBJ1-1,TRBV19,CASSIGGQDTEAFF
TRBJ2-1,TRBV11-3,CASSLVVLAGVNSYNEQFF
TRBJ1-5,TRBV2,CASRAGISNQPQHF
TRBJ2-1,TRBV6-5,CASSYEREDNEQFF
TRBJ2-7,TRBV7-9,CASSLGFSEQYF
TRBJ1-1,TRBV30,CAWMTGDIEAFF
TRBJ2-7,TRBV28,CASSQQDYEQYF
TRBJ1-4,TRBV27,CASSVQGAREKLFF
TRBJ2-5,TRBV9,CASSVGFLGGARQETQYF
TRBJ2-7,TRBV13,CASSLSLGEQYF
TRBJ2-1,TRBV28,CASTQRPNNEQFF
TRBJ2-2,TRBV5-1,CASSLDRGDTGELLF
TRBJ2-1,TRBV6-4,CASSDTSGSYNEQFF
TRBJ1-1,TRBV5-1,CASSFPSSDSEAFF
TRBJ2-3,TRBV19,CASSTHHPGGRTGVTDTQYF
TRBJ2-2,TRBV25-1,CASSDGGEGEYPGELFF
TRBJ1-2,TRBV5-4,CASSLGGAPNYGYTF